This T cell receptor (beta chain) was identified during a study of cytomegalovirus exposure and HLA in healthy donors. General study results and limits: When the data were analyzed later, several of the most significant clusters appeared to be linked to common viral pathogens. A previous analysis found most TCR beta V segments productive roughly 87% or roughly 30% of the time.

The PCR employed 60 Vbeta primers together with 13 Jbeta primers. Here immunoSEQ multiplex PCR was the method, and the copy in TCRdb shows in-frame clones only, minus some. The sample comprises fewer than 200,000 clones, 80% of which are singletons, and under 5% rests with the top ten. J gave up 4 bases and V 7 bases, and 7 bases lay outside the gene matches. The CDR3 consists of 14 residues. Per the germline V gene, CDR1 is GTSNPN and CDR2 is SVGIG (reference sequence). A single count supports this clone. Its antigen is not known. This receptor was taken from a woman between 45 and 65 years old in good health and CMV-seropositive. The sequencing sample was made of PBMCs. The V gene is TRBV30, the J gene TRBJ1-4; 9 nucleotides match TRBD1. The CDR3: CASLDRGLNEKLFF. The CDR3 nucleotides read TGTGCCTCCTTGGACAGGGGCCTTAATGAAAAACTGTTTTTT.